This record concerns one TCR beta chain sequence. No cognate antigen has been identified for it. No much larger clone is present one base from it, and per-base qualities are unavailable. The data stem from a study of T cell changes during pregnancy in multiple sclerosis (dated by TCRdb to between 2018 and 2021). Looking at the study overall: In women with multiple sclerosis, the researchers looked at how the T cell repertoire shifted as pregnancy progressed.

The library relied on the immunoSEQ multiplex PCR assay. TCRdb retrieved this table from immuneACCESS and kept in-frame rearrangements only. Not all clones are present; in checked studies, unresolved V genes account for under half, and no reason is known for the remainder. This sample gives tens of thousands of clones in total; about 93% of them show up just once. Clones ranked in the top ten supply roughly 0.94% of the sample. The cysteine opens and the phenylalanine closes a CDR3 of 15 amino acids. Only CDR3 DNA remains: 45 bases, in frame from the first base. Ends trimmed: V by 2 bases, J by 5 bases; bases unmatched to a gene: 5. The germline V gene sets CDR1 to SGHTA and CDR2 to FQGNSA.

This receptor was obtained from a female donor with multiple sclerosis, enrolled in a pregnancy study. The chain couples TRBV7-2 to TRBJ2-5, with TRBD1 matching 10 junction bases. The sequencing used peripheral blood, collected in the first trimester of pregnancy. The DNA sequence is TGTGCCAGCAGCTTATTAGGACAGGGGGGTGAGACCCAGTACTTC. Its protein is CASSLLGQGGETQYF. With the rest looked up from the reference TRBV7-2 and TRBJ2-5 genes rather than sequenced, the full variable domain is GAGVSQSPSNKVTEKGKDVELRCDPISGHTALYWYRQSLGQGLEFLIYFQGNSAPDKSGLPSDRFSAERTGGSVSTLTIQRTQQEDSAVYLCASSLLGQGGETQYFGPGTRLLVL.